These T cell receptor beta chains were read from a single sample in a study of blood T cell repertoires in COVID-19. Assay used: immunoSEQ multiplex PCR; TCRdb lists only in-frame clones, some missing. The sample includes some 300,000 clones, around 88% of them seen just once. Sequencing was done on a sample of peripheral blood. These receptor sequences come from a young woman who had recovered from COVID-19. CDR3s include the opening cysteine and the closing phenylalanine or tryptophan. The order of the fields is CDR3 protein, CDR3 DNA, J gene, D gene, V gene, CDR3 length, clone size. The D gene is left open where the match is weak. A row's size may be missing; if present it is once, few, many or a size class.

CDR3aa: CASSPGGSNYGYTF
CDR3nt: TGTGCCAGCAGCCCGGGGGGCTCTAACTATGGCTACACCTTC
j_gene: TRBJ1-2
d_gene: .
v_gene: TRBV11-2
len: 14
abundance: .

CDR3aa: CASSLPQGPGLGAFF
CDR3nt: TGTGCCAGCTCACTTCCACAGGGGCCTGGACTTGGAGCTTTCTTT
j_gene: TRBJ1-1
d_gene: TRBD1
v_gene: TRBV18
len: 15
abundance: .

CDR3aa: CASRGWRDGSYEQYF
CDR3nt: TGTGCCAGTCGCGGCTGGAGGGACGGCTCCTACGAGCAGTACTTC
j_gene: TRBJ2-7
d_gene: .
v_gene: TRBV19
len: 15
abundance: .

CDR3aa: CASSPDRVSWETQYF
CDR3nt: TGTGCCAGCTCACCTGACAGGGTTTCGTGGGAGACCCAGTACTTC
j_gene: TRBJ2-5
d_gene: TRBD1
v_gene: TRBV18
len: 15
abundance: .

CDR3aa: CASGLAGAGELFF
CDR3nt: TGCGCCAGCGGACTAGCTGGCGCCGGGGAGCTGTTTTTT
j_gene: TRBJ2-2
d_gene: TRBD2
v_gene: TRBV5-1
len: 13
abundance: .

CDR3aa: CASSIYRDRDEKLFF
CDR3nt: TGTGCCAGCAGTATTTACCGGGACAGGGATGAAAAACTGTTTTTT
j_gene: TRBJ1-4
d_gene: TRBD1
v_gene: TRBV27
len: 15
abundance: .

CDR3aa: CASSQDPGGTINEQFF
CDR3nt: TGTGCCAGCAGCCAAGATCCGGGGGGCACAATCAATGAGCAGTTCTTC
j_gene: TRBJ2-1
d_gene: .
v_gene: TRBV4-2
len: 16
abundance: .

CDR3aa: CASSLSRLAAYEQYF
CDR3nt: TGTGCCAGCAGCTTATCGCGGCTAGCGGCCTACGAGCAGTACTTC
j_gene: TRBJ2-7
d_gene: TRBD2
v_gene: TRBV11-2
len: 15
abundance: .

CDR3aa: CASSPSGVSSYNEQFF
CDR3nt: TGTGCCAGCAGTCCTAGCGGGGTGAGCTCCTACAATGAGCAGTTCTTC
j_gene: TRBJ2-1
d_gene: TRBD2
v_gene: TRBV11-1
len: 16
abundance: once

CDR3aa: CAWSRDSQWGYTF
CDR3nt: TGTGCCTGGAGTCGCGACAGCCAGTGGGGCTACACCTTC
j_gene: TRBJ1-2
d_gene: .
v_gene: TRBV30
len: 13
abundance: .

CDR3aa: CASSQKQGTTDTQYF
CDR3nt: TGCGCCAGCAGCCAAAAACAGGGAACCACAGATACGCAGTATTTT
j_gene: TRBJ2-3
d_gene: .
v_gene: TRBV4-1
len: 15
abundance: .

CDR3aa: CASLRGDQETQYF
CDR3nt: TGTGCCAGCTTACGGGGGGACCAAGAGACCCAGTACTTC
j_gene: TRBJ2-5
d_gene: TRBD2
v_gene: TRBV28
len: 13
abundance: .

CDR3aa: CASREVGGPSDTQYF
CDR3nt: TGTGCCAGCAGGGAGGTGGGGGGGCCCTCGGATACGCAGTATTTT
j_gene: TRBJ2-3
d_gene: .
v_gene: TRBV9
len: 15
abundance: .

CDR3aa: CAFHLTGMSNQPQHF
CDR3nt: TGTGCCTTTCACCTGACAGGGATGTCCAATCAGCCCCAGCATTTT
j_gene: TRBJ1-5
d_gene: TRBD1
v_gene: TRBV30
len: 15
abundance: .

CDR3aa: CASSLGRQDEQYF
CDR3nt: TGTGCCAGCAGCTTAGGGCGCCAGGACGAGCAGTACTTC
j_gene: TRBJ2-7
d_gene: .
v_gene: TRBV7-3
len: 13
abundance: .